Presented here are 5 T cell receptor beta chains from one specimen sequenced in a study of shared clonotypes between healthy human individuals. TCRdb's copy holds only in-frame clones and misses some; the assay was immunoSEQ multiplex PCR. Among about 2.4 million clones listed, 90% to 95% were seen once. Sequenced sample: naive CD4+ T cells from PBMCs. Subset noted: CD45RA+ positively selected. The receptor set was obtained from a man between 18 and 29 years old in good health. Some clones in this sample may be carry-over from other donors' samples.

The chain links TRBV9 to TRBJ1-1, with unresolved D. Germline CDR1 and CDR2: SGDLS and YYNGEE. V lost 0 bases and J lost 0, with 9 bases in between. The CDR3 covers 15 residues. Here the CDR3 reads CASSVEPKMNTEAFF. CDR3 bases: TGTGCCAGCAGCGTAGAACCCAAGATGAACACTGAAGCTTTCTTT.

The chain is built from TRBV4-3 and TRBJ2-2; no definite D call. The CDR3 sequence is 16 residues long. Between the trimmed V and J ends, which lost 2 bases and 7 bases, there was a span of 17 bases. Germline CDR1 and CDR2: LGHNA and YSLEER. CDR3 nucleotide sequence: TGCGCCAGCAGCCAACTACTTTGGTCGTACGGCGGGGAGCTGTTTTTT. It specifies CASSQLLWSYGGELFF.

The chain is built from TRBV30 and TRBJ2-3; 8 nucleotides align to TRBD2. The germline V gene has CDR1 GTSNPN and CDR2 SVGIG (reference sequence). Losses at the gene ends were 2 bases for V and 2 bases for J; bases not matched to a gene: 6. This CDR3 spans 15 amino acids. CDR3 bases: TGTGCCTGGAGTCTTACTAGCGGTTCCACAGATACGCAGTATTTT. This sequence encodes CAWSLTSGSTDTQYF. Together with reference TRBV30 and TRBJ2-3, the CDR3 gives the full variable domain: SQTIHQWPATLVQPVGSPLSLECTVEGTSNPNLYWYRQAAGRGLQLLFYSVGIGQISSEVPQNLSASRPQDRQFILSSKKLLLSDSGFYLCAWSLTSGSTDTQYFGPGTRLTVL.

The chain is built from TRBV7-3 and TRBJ2-3, with 11 bases identical to TRBD2. V dropped 4 bases and J dropped 2; count of bases not matched to a gene: 5. The CDR3 extends over 16 amino acids. The germline gives CDR1 SGHTA, CDR2 FQGTGA. The CDR3 reads CASSSGTSGNTDTQYF. The CDR3 DNA follows: TGTGCCAGCAGCTCTGGGACTAGCGGAAACACAGATACGCAGTATTTT.

The chain couples TRBV10-3 to TRBJ1-3; TRBD1 matches at 7 bases. J gave up 3 bases and V 7 bases, and 3 bases lay outside the gene matches. Germline CDR1 and CDR2: ENHRY and SYGVKD. This CDR3 comprises 13 residues. The CDR3, as DNA: TGTGCCATCACGGGACAGCATGGAAACACCATATATTTT. This encodes CAITGQHGNTIYF.